This T cell receptor beta chain originates from a study of T cells after yellow fever vaccination (dated by TCRdb to the late 2010s). In terms of the full investigation: Libraries from fractions with low cell numbers were prepared with the SMART-Seq v4 Ultra Low Input RNA kit. Blood was drawn at multiple timepoints before and after primary and secondary immunization, with bulk PBMC replicates and cell subsets isolated. To follow T-cell clones before and after both primary and booster YFV17D yellow fever vaccination, bulk TCR alpha and beta repertoires underwent longitudinal sequencing. Two healthy male donors, one aged 18 to 30 and one aged 30 to 39 years, were included in the cohort. General findings and caveats noted by the study authors: A small share of clonotypes was detected in both CD4 and CD8 compartments, with the overlap likely arising from convergent recombination. Compared with the primary T-cell response, the secondary T-cell response was weaker but faster, peaking on day 5 rather than day 15. Computational filtering was required because FACS-sorted repertoires could contain abundant contaminating clonotypes from the bulk population. The study included only a couple of donors, which limits how far the findings can be generalized. Most clones expanded after primary vaccination (almost 98% of CD4 and about 85% of CD8) were re-detected after the booster, suggesting that broad memory maintenance occurred.

A remark on this clonotype: Its antigen is currently not known. One base away there is no much larger clone; base qualities are not given.

Sequenced on an Illumina NovaSeq 6000. TCR cDNA was made using 5'RACE template switching, a step that added a universal primer site and unique molecular identifiers. Priming of cDNA synthesis was performed from both the TCR alpha and TCR beta constant segments. Two PCR steps were used to amplify libraries, with sample barcodes and sequencing adapters being added in the second step. Sequencing of the libraries was done on either Illumina HiSeq 2500 (2x100 bp) or NovaSeq (2x150 bp). In the paper's pipeline: Reads were demultiplexed and collapsed into UMI consensus sequences with MIGEC, and V(D)J alignment was performed with MiXCR. Vaccine-responding clonotypes were identified with edgeR using replicate PBMC samples, with FDR below 0.01 and a log2 fold change above 5 up to day 15 being required. Bulk clonotypes were assigned CD4 or CD8 identity according to which sequenced CD4 or CD8 repertoire held them at higher abundance. TCRdb itself trimmed the public reads at Q25 with fastp, ran MiXCR and retained productive beta chains. Every CDR3 protein is listed once, alongside the most common genes and DNA of its rows. TCRdb's processing, not the study's, gives the V and J calls here. In all, the sample holds 280,000 or so distinct CDR3 sequences, and 7.5% to 9.5% of those were seen once. The ten most abundant clones make up around 3.5% of the sample.

This sample's treatment or condition label indicates: live attenuated yellow fever vaccine strain. PBMCs were isolated from peripheral blood using a standard Ficoll-Paque protocol. Dynabeads CD4 and CD8 positive selection kits were used to isolate CD4 and CD8 T-cell fractions. RNA was extracted with TriZol from bulk PBMCs, CD4 and CD8 fractions, and dextramer-positive and dextramer-negative fractions. Counted from cysteine to phenylalanine, this CDR3 has 13 amino acids. Only the CDR3 part of the read is kept: 39 bases, read in frame from the first base. Between the V and J ends, shortened by 1 base and 6 bases respectively, the junction contains 7 bases.

The sequence joins TRBV12-3 or TRBV12-4 to TRBJ1-5, with the D gene not confidently named. The sequencing used CD4+ T cells sorted from PBMCs, collected 5 days after the yellow fever booster vaccination. This clonotype originated in a man between 18 and 35 years old who received the YFV17D yellow fever vaccine. CDR3 protein: CASSLGRTQPQHF. The DNA sequence is TGTGCCAGCAGTTTAGGGCGGACTCAGCCCCAGCATTTT.